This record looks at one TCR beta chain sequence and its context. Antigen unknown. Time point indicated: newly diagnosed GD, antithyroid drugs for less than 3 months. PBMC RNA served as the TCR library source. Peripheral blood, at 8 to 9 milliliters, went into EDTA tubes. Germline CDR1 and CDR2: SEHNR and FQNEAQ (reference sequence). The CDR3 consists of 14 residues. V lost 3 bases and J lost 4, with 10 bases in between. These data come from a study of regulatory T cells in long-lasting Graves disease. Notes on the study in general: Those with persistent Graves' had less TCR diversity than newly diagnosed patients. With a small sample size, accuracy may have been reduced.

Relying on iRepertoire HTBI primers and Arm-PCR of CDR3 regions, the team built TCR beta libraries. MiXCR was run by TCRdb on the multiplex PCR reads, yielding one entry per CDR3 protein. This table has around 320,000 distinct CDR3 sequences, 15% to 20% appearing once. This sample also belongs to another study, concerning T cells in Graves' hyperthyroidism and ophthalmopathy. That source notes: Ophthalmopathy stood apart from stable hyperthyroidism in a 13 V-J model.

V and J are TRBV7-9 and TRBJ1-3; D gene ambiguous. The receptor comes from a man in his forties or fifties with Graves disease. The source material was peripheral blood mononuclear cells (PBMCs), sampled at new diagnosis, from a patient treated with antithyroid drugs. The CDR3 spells CASSLAVVGNTIYF. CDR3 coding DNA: TGTGCCAGCAGCTTGGCGGTTGTCGGAAACACCATATATTTT.